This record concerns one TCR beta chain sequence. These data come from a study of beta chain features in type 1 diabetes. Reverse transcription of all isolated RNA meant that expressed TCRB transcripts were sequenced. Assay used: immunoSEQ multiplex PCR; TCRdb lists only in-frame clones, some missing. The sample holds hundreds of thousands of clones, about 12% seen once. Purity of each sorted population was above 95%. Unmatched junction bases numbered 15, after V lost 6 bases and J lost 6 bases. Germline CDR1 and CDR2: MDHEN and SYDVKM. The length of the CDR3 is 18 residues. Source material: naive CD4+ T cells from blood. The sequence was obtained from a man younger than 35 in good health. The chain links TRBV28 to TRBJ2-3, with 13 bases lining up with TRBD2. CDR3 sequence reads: CASSRNSRLAGGRDTQYF. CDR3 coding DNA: TGTGCCAGCAGCCGAAACAGCCGACTAGCGGGAGGTAGGGATACGCAGTATTTT.